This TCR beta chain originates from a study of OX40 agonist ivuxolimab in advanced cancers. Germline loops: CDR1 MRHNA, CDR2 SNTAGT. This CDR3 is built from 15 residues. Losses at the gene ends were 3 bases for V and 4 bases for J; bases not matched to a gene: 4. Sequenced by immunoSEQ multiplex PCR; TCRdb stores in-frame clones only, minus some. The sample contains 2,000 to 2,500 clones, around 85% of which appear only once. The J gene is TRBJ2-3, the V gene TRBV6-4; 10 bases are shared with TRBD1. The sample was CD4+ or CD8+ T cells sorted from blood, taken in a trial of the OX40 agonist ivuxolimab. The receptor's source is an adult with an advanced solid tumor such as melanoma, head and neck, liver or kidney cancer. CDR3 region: CASSEGQGIADTQYF. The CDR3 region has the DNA TGTGCCAGCAGTGAGGGACAGGGGATTGCAGATACGCAGTATTTT.